Sequencing of this T cell receptor (beta chain) was carried out in a study of cytomegalovirus exposure and HLA in healthy donors. Study in general: An earlier analysis found roughly 100 million unique TCR beta sequences from 200 million or so T cells.

Of note for this clone: Antigen: not known.

PCR employed 60 Vbeta and 13 Jbeta primers. This table comes from immunoSEQ multiplex PCR, and its TCRdb copy is limited to in-frame clones, with some not included. The sample has under 250,000 clones, 82% seen once. Findings of the study overall: In most subjects, TCR beta sequences reportedly gave accurate predictions of HLA-A and HLA-B alleles. Near-uniform donor sequencing depth was presumed by presence/absence analyses.

CDR1 is LNHDA and CDR2 is SQIVND in the germline V gene (reference sequence). The CDR3 is 13 residues long. Germline trimming cut 7 bases from V and 8 bases from J; bases unmatched to any gene: 4. Sequencing was performed on PBMCs. The chain links TRBV19 to TRBJ2-1, with 11 bases aligning to TRBD2. This TCR derives from a man aged 40-49 years in good health and CMV-seropositive. The CDR3 protein is CASTAGLADEQFF. The CDR3 nucleotides are TGTGCCAGTACCGCGGGACTAGCGGATGAGCAGTTCTTC. Full variable domain (missing parts from reference TRBV19 and TRBJ2-1): DGGITQSPKYLFRKEGQNVTLSCEQNLNHDAMYWYRQDPGQGLRLIYYSQIVNDFQKGDIAEGYSVSREKKESFPLTVTSAQKNPTAFYLCASTAGLADEQFFGPGTRLTVL.